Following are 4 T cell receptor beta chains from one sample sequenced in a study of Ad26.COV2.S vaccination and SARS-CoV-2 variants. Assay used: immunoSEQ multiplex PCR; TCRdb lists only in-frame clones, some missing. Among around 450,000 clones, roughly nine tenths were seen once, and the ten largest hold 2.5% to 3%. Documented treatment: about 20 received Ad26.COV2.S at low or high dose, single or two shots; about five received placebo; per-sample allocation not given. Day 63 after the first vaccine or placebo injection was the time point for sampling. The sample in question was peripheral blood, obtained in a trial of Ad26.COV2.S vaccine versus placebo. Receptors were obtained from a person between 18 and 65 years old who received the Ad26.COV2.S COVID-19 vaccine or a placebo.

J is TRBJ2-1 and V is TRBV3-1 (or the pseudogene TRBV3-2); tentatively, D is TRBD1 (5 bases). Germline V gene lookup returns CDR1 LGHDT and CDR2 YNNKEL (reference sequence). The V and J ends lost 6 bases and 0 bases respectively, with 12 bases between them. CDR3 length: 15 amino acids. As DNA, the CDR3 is TGTGCCAGCAGGGCGACAGTGAGCTCCTACAATGAGCAGTTCTTC. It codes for CASRATVSSYNEQFF.

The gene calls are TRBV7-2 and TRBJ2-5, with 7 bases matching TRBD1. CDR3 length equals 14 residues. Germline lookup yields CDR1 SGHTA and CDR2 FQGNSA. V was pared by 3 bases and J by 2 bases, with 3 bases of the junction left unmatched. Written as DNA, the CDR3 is TGTGCCAGCAGCTTCCGGACAGGTCAAGAGACCCAGTACTTC. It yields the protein CASSFRTGQETQYF.

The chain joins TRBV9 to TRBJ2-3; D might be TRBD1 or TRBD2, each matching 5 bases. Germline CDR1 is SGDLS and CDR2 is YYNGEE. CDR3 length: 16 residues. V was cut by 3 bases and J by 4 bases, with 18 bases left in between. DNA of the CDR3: TGTGCCAGCAGCGGACTATCCCTTCGGGGCGCAGATACGCAGTATTTT. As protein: CASSGLSLRGADTQYF.

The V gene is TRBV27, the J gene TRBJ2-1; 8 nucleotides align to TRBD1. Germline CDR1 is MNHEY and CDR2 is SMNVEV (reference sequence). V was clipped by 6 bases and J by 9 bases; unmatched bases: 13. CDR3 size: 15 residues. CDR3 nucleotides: TGTGCCAGCAGCCCTTTGGGACAGGTCGACAGTGAGCAGTTCTTC. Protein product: CASSPLGQVDSEQFF.